This T cell receptor (beta chain) is drawn from a study of cytotoxic CD8 clonotypes in ibrutinib-treated CLL. Germline values: CDR1 SQVTM, CDR2 ANQGSEA. With V trimmed by 0 bases and J by 3 bases, 6 bases remained unmatched. The CDR3 loop spans 15 amino acids. Sequencing was performed with immunoSEQ multiplex PCR; in TCRdb, only in-frame clones are kept and a portion is missing. The data contain 65,000 to 95,000 clones, 86% of them seen just once; the ten biggest clones take up over 5%. The sequence derives from a human donor with chronic lymphocytic leukemia. The specimen comprised PBMCs, sampled before ibrutinib treatment. The chain uses TRBV29-1 and TRBJ2-7; 9 positions agree with TRBD1. The CDR3 coding sequence is TGCAGCGTTGAAGATCAACAGGGGGCGATCTACGAGCAGTACTTC. Its protein is CSVEDQQGAIYEQYF.